This passage covers 4 T cell receptor beta chains from one sample sequenced in a study of T cell responses to AZD1222 COVID-19 vaccine. Measured with immunoSEQ multiplex PCR; TCRdb has only the in-frame clones, and not every one. This repertoire shows about 110,000 clones, roughly 92% found once; its top ten account for 2% to 2.5%. The source material was peripheral blood, sampled 28 days after the second AZD1222 dose. The receptor set was obtained from an adult who received the AZD1222 COVID-19 vaccine.

The chain is built from TRBV4-2 and TRBJ2-7; TRBD1 agrees at 7 bases. After removal of 0 bases from V and 3 bases from J, the junction contained 2 bases not matched to a gene. CDR1 is LGHNA and CDR2 is YNFKEQ in the germline V gene. The CDR3 has 14 amino acids. CDR3 region: CASSQEAGGYEQYF. The CDR3 DNA reads as TGTGCCAGCAGCCAAGAAGCAGGGGGCTACGAGCAGTACTTC.

The chain employs TRBV2 and TRBJ2-3; 7 bases are a match to TRBD1. Germline V lookup: CDR1 SNHLY, CDR2 FYNNEI. The V gene end was trimmed by 6 bases and the J gene end by 0 bases; junction bases not matched to a gene: 6. This CDR3 has 15 amino acids. For the CDR3, the DNA is TGTGCCAGCAGGGGACAGAGCTCTAGCACAGATACGCAGTATTTT. It specifies CASRGQSSSTDTQYF.

This chain joins TRBV6-5 and TRBJ1-5; TRBD1 is a possible D gene (5 bases). V was cut by 2 bases and J by 7 bases, with 9 bases left in between. From germline, CDR1 is MNHEY and CDR2 SVGAGI. This CDR3 contains 13 residues. CDR3 amino acids: CASSYAGYQPQHF. The CDR3 DNA reads TGTGCCAGCAGTTACGCAGGGTACCAGCCCCAGCATTTT.

V and J are TRBV7-6 and TRBJ2-2; 7 positions match TRBD1. The CDR3 consists of 14 residues. J gave up 8 bases and V 1 base, and 4 bases lay outside the gene matches. CDR1 is SGHVS, CDR2 FNYEAQ, per germline. Here the CDR3 DNA reads TGTGCCAGCAGCTTAGAGACAGGGTTTGGGGAGCTGTTTTTT. Translation: CASSLETGFGELFF.